Below, 25 T cell receptor beta chains from the same sample are listed, as sequenced in a study of blood T cell repertoires in COVID-19. The protocol was immunoSEQ multiplex PCR, while the TCRdb copy is restricted to in-frame clones and leaves out a portion. The sample holds 90,000 to 120,000 clones; 88% are singletons and the top ten take around 7%. The sample was peripheral blood. These receptors all come from a man aged 50 to 59 with active or convalescent COVID-19.

The rearrangement links TRBV12-5 to TRBJ1-2, with TRBD1 as a possible D gene (6 bases). Per germline, CDR1 LGHNT and CDR2 FRNRAP. The CDR3 loop spans 13 amino acids. The V end was cut by 1 base, the J end by 8 bases, with 11 bases between. CDR3: CASGLAPGDGYTF. The DNA of the CDR3 is TGTGCTAGTGGTTTGGCCCCAGGGGACGGCTACACCTTC.

The chain joins TRBV5-1 to TRBJ2-1, with 10 bases identical to TRBD2. Germline loops: CDR1 SGHRS, CDR2 YFSETQ. V gave up 6 bases and J gave up 4 bases; unmatched junction bases: 7. The CDR3 extends over 15 amino acids. The CDR3 DNA sequence: TGCGCCAGCAAAACTAGCGGGATGGTGTACAATGAGCAGTTCTTC. This translates into CASKTSGMVYNEQFF.

Points on this clone: Additional DNA sequences in this sample encode the identical CDR3. This chain uses TRBV6-5 with TRBJ2-1; possible D gene TRBD2, 5 bases. The V end lost 2 bases, the J end lost 6 bases, and 8 bases lay between the germline ends. The germline V gene has CDR1 MNHEY and CDR2 SVGAGI. This CDR3 region has 13 residues. For the CDR3, the DNA is TGTGCCAGCAGTTACGGACTGGGCAATGAGCAGTTCTTC. It encodes CASSYGLGNEQFF.

The genes are TRBV19 and TRBJ2-2, with TRBD2 matching over 10 bases. Germline V CDR1 and CDR2: LNHDA, SQIVND (reference sequence). The V segment lost 4 bases and the J segment 7 bases; nucleotides outside the gene matches: 6. This CDR3 is 15 amino acids long. The CDR3 reads CASSRAGGPIGELFF. DNA of the CDR3: TGTGCCAGTAGTAGAGCGGGAGGGCCAATCGGGGAGCTGTTTTTT.

The J gene is TRBJ1-1, the V gene TRBV28; D ambiguous. Trimming took 3 bases from V and 2 from J, leaving 16 bases between them. The germline V gene has CDR1 MDHEN and CDR2 SYDVKM. This CDR3 comprises 16 residues. CDR3 DNA sequence: TGTGCCAGCAGTTTCCTCGAGGGAACTTCTAACACTGAAGCTTTCTTT. It encodes CASSFLEGTSNTEAFF.

The chain joins TRBV6-6 to TRBJ1-2; 7 bases agree with TRBD1. The CDR3 consists of 11 residues. Germline V CDR1 and CDR2: MNHNY, SVGAGI (reference sequence). The trim removed 6 bases at V and 6 bases at J, leaving 1 base unmatched. CDR3 sequence reads: CASRDRNGYTF. CDR3 bases: TGTGCCAGCAGGGACAGGAATGGCTACACCTTC.

V is TRBV19 and J is TRBJ1-5, with a tentative D call TRBD1 (5 bases). V was shortened by 5 bases and J by 3 bases, with 17 bases between the two germline ends. This CDR3 is built from 16 residues. Germline V lookup: CDR1 LNHDA, CDR2 SQIVND (reference sequence). The CDR3 region is CASSSQDPLTNQPQHF. The CDR3 coding sequence is TGTGCCAGTAGTTCACAGGACCCACTTACCAATCAGCCCCAGCATTTT.

A note on this clone: At the DNA level, this CDR3 is encoded by other sequences in the same sample as well. The J gene is TRBJ1-5, the V gene TRBV30; D remains unclear. CDR1 and CDR2 from the germline V gene are GTSNPN and SVGIG (reference sequence). V was shortened by 2 bases and J by 1 base, with 6 bases between the two germline ends. There are 13 residues in the CDR3. CDR3 in DNA: TGTGCCTGGAGTCGTGAGAGCAATCAGCCCCAGCATTTT. Translated: CAWSRESNQPQHF.

V and J are TRBV7-9 and TRBJ2-1; D is unclear. Germline V gene data show CDR1 as SEHNR and CDR2 as FQNEAQ (reference sequence). Trimming left V 2 bases short and J 7 bases short, with 9 bases between. The CDR3 is 13 amino acids. The CDR3 nucleotides read TGTGCCAGCAGCTTACCTAGTCTGAATGAGCAGTTCTTC. Its protein is CASSLPSLNEQFF.

This clone was observed a few times. The chain carries TRBV2 and TRBJ2-1; 8 nucleotides agree with TRBD1. V lost 6 bases and J lost 6; bases outside the gene matches: 4. CDR3 length: 13 amino acids. The germline V gene encodes CDR1 SNHLY and CDR2 FYNNEI. The CDR3 region has the DNA TGTGCCAGCAGCGGACAGGGTCCCAATGAGCAGTTCTTC. As protein: CASSGQGPNEQFF.

This clone was detected once. This chain connects TRBV6-2 or TRBV6-3 to TRBJ1-6, with D unresolved. The CDR3 is made up of 17 amino acids. CDR1 is MNHEY, CDR2 SVGEGT, per germline. Trimming removed 2 bases from V and 2 bases from J, with 13 bases in between. The CDR3 reads CASSYRGWYPYNSPLHF. The DNA of the CDR3 is TGTGCCAGCAGTTACAGAGGGTGGTATCCCTATAATTCACCCCTCCACTTT.

The chain links TRBV5-1 to TRBJ1-1; TRBD1 agrees at 9 bases. The CDR3 spans 14 residues. CDR1 and CDR2 (germline): SGHRS, YFSETQ. J gave up 3 bases and V 3 bases, and 3 bases lay outside the gene matches. CDR3 nucleotides: TGCGCCAGCAGCTCCGGGACAGGGCACACTGAAGCTTTCTTT. This translates into CASSSGTGHTEAFF.

V is TRBV13 and J is TRBJ2-1, with unresolved D. Germline CDR1 is PRHDT and CDR2 is FYEKMQ (reference sequence). Trimming cost V 5 bases and J 0 bases, with 11 bases left between them. CDR3 size: 15 residues. CDR3 protein: CASSDQSSSYNEQFF. As DNA, the CDR3 is TGTGCCAGCAGCGATCAAAGTAGCTCCTACAATGAGCAGTTCTTC.

The chain links TRBV29-1 to TRBJ1-1; no reliable D call. The V gene lost 7 bases and the J gene lost 3 bases, with 18 bases spanning the gap. Germline V gene data show CDR1 as SQVTM and CDR2 as ANQGSEA. The CDR3 covers 14 residues. The CDR3 protein is CSADRAGADTEAFF. CDR3 in DNA: TGCAGCGCAGATAGGGCGGGTGCGGACACTGAAGCTTTCTTT.

This clone has only one observation. The V and J genes are TRBV18 and TRBJ1-1, with D possibly matching TRBD1 (5 bases). This CDR3 contains 15 residues. Looked up from germline, CDR1 is KGHSH and CDR2 is LQKENI. Trimming took off 0 bases at V and 6 bases at J, with 14 bases between the two ends. CDR3 sequence reads: CASSPPNVWDSEAFF. CDR3 DNA: TGTGCCAGCTCACCACCGAATGTGTGGGACTCTGAAGCTTTCTTT.

The chain is built from TRBV11-2 and TRBJ2-1, with 8 bases fitting TRBD2. The V gene's germline CDR1 is SGHAT and CDR2 FQNNGV. This CDR3 has 14 amino acids. J was trimmed by 7 bases and V by 3 bases; bases with no gene match: 5. CDR3 region: CASSFLAGPNEQFF. CDR3 coding DNA: TGTGCCAGCAGCTTTTTAGCGGGGCCTAATGAGCAGTTCTTC.

V and J are TRBV27 and TRBJ2-1; 7 positions agree with TRBD2. The germline gives CDR1 MNHEY, CDR2 SMNVEV (reference sequence). The CDR3 has 14 amino acids. CDR3 sequence (DNA): TGTGCGGCGTCTGAGCGGGACTCGGGCAATGAGCAGTTCTTC. Translation gives CAASERDSGNEQFF.

This sequence joins TRBV5-4 and TRBJ2-3; 9 nucleotides match TRBD2. The CDR3 is 17 residues long. With V trimmed by 7 bases and J by 1 base, 13 bases remained unmatched. Germline assignment: CDR1 SGHNT and CDR2 YYREEE (reference sequence). The CDR3 protein is CASATGTSRTGTDTQYF. The CDR3, as DNA: TGTGCCAGCGCCACCGGGACTAGCAGGACGGGCACAGATACGCAGTATTTT.

The chain joins TRBV5-1 to TRBJ1-6; D perhaps matches TRBD1 (6 bases). Trimming took off 0 bases at V and 10 bases at J, with 14 bases between the two ends. In germline, CDR1 is SGHRS, CDR2 YFSETQ. This CDR3 comprises 15 residues. In DNA, the CDR3 is TGCGCCAGCAGCTTGGAAGGGGGAACGGAATCACCCCTCCACTTT. Protein: CASSLEGGTESPLHF.

This sequence joins TRBV13 and TRBJ1-4, with TRBD1 identical over 7 bases. The CDR3 totals 16 residues. Germline-derived CDR1 and CDR2 are PRHDT and FYEKMQ (reference sequence). The V and J ends lost 4 bases and 5 bases, in that order; junction bases with no gene match: 10. The DNA of the CDR3 is TGTGCCAGCAGCTCACGTGATAAGGACAGGAATGAAAAACTGTTTTTT. Translated: CASSSRDKDRNEKLFF.

The chain recombines TRBV28 with TRBJ2-4; 9 bases fit TRBD1. Per the germline V gene, CDR1 is MDHEN and CDR2 is SYDVKM. The CDR3 has 15 amino acids. The ends lost 8 bases at V and 4 bases at J; junction bases unmatched: 9. CDR3 amino acids: CASGYSGTGKNIQYF. CDR3 nucleotide sequence: TGTGCCAGCGGCTATTCTGGGACAGGGAAAAACATTCAGTACTTC.

The J gene is TRBJ2-7, the V gene TRBV7-2, with 7 bases identical to TRBD1. Trimming removed 0 bases from V and 3 bases from J; junction bases left unmatched: 8. CDR1 and CDR2 from the germline V gene are SGHTA and FQGNSA. This CDR3 contains 16 residues. The chain's CDR3 is CASSLAVGQGVYEQYF. The DNA of the CDR3 is TGTGCCAGCAGCTTAGCGGTGGGGCAGGGGGTCTACGAGCAGTACTTC.

The chain is built from TRBV19 and TRBJ2-3, with 11 bases aligning to TRBD2. Looked up from germline, CDR1 is LNHDA and CDR2 is SQIVND (reference sequence). V was pared by 7 bases and J by 3 bases, with 12 bases of the junction left unmatched. The CDR3 length is 17 residues. CDR3 nucleotide sequence: TGTGCCAGTACCCGTACTAGCGGGAGTACGGGGACAGATACGCAGTATTTT. Protein product: CASTRTSGSTGTDTQYF.

The V and J genes are TRBV10-3 and TRBJ2-7; 11 nucleotides align to TRBD1. CDR3 length: 16 residues. Germline V lookup: CDR1 ENHRY, CDR2 SYGVKD. The ends lost 6 bases at V and 1 base at J; junction bases unmatched: 8. The CDR3 here is CAISRTGTGGSYEQYF. The CDR3 coding sequence is TGTGCCATCAGCAGAACCGGGACAGGGGGGTCCTACGAGCAGTACTTC.

The genes are TRBV7-2 and TRBJ2-6, with 13 bases aligning to TRBD2. The junction had 4 bases not matched to a gene; V was cut back by 1 base and J by 4 bases. This CDR3 is 18 amino acids long. Looked up from germline, CDR1 is SGHTA and CDR2 is FQGNSA. The CDR3 coding sequence is TGTGCCAGCAGCTTAGGGACTAGCGGGAGTTCAGGGGCCAACGTCCTGACTTTC. This codes for CASSLGTSGSSGANVLTF.